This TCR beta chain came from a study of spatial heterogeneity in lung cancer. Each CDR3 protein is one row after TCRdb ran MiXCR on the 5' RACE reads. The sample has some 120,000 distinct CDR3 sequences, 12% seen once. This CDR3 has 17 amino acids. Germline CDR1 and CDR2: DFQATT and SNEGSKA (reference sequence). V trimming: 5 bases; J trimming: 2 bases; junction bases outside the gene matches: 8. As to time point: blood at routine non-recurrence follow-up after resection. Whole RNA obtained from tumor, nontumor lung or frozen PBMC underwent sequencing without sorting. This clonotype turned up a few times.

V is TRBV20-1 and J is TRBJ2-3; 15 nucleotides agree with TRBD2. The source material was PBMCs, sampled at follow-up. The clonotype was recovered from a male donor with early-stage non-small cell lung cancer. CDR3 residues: CSAVPGLAGGFTDTQYF. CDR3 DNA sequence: TGCAGTGCTGTGCCGGGACTAGCGGGGGGATTCACAGATACGCAGTATTTT.